This T cell receptor (beta chain) was sequenced in a study of cytomegalovirus exposure and HLA in healthy donors. The germline V gene encodes CDR1 SNHLY and CDR2 FYNNEI. The CDR3 sequence is 15 residues long. Unmatched junction bases numbered 15, after V lost 5 bases and J lost 12 bases. 13 Jbeta primers and 60 Vbeta primers were used for the PCR. Sequencing used immunoSEQ multiplex PCR; TCRdb keeps in-frame clones, though not all of them. The sample has 150,000 to 200,000 clones, roughly 80% seen once. When sampled, the donors appeared nominally healthy, though they likely had unrecorded immune exposures.

Sample: PBMCs. V gene TRBV2 combines with J gene TRBJ2-1; TRBD1 agrees at 8 bases. The receptor comes from a woman younger than 35 in good health and CMV-seronegative. Here the CDR3 reads CASSFVSGRQGRQFF. CDR3 in DNA: TGTGCCAGCAGTTTCGTAAGCGGGCGACAGGGGAGGCAGTTCTTC.